This record looks at one T cell receptor beta chain sequence and its context. These data belong to a study of blood T cell repertoires in COVID-19. V was trimmed by 8 bases and J by 1 base, leaving 13 bases between them. Germline loops: CDR1 SGHTA, CDR2 FQGNSA. CDR3 size: 14 residues. Measured with immunoSEQ multiplex PCR; TCRdb has only the in-frame clones, and not every one. The sample includes over 250,000 clones, about nine tenths of them seen just once. Cohorts were based on clinical histories the participants reported. Source material: PBMCs or T cells enriched from blood (not recorded which). The V gene is TRBV7-2, the J gene TRBJ2-3; D might be TRBD2 (6 bases). The origin of this receptor is a woman aged 18-29 years who had recovered from COVID-19. In DNA, the CDR3 is TGTGCCAGCGTCGGAGCGGGCCGCACAGATACGCAGTATTTT. It codes for CASVGAGRTDTQYF. Full variable domain (remainder filled in from reference TRBV7-2 and TRBJ2-3): GAGVSQSPSNKVTEKGKDVELRCDPISGHTALYWYRQSLGQGLEFLIYFQGNSAPDKSGLPSDRFSAERTGGSVSTLTIQRTQQEDSAVYLCASVGAGRTDTQYFGPGTRLTVL.